This T cell receptor beta chain was recovered during a study of a mutant IDH1 vaccine in newly diagnosed glioma. Time point meaning: baseline, week 1 (first vaccination visit). Treatment here: pre-vaccination baseline after standard-of-care therapy. TCRdb's table, derived via immunoSEQ multiplex PCR, lists solely in-frame clones and lacks some. The sample includes around 99,000 clones, about 82% of them seen just once. The ends were cut back, 3 bases at V and 0 bases at J, with 9 bases in the middle. Germline CDR1 MNHEY, CDR2 SMNVEV (reference sequence). CDR3 size: 15 residues. This TCR derives from a man aged 35 to 55 with glioma. The sample here was PBMCs, taken from a glioma patient treated with radiotherapy, temozolomide or both. The genes are TRBV27 and TRBJ2-4; D perhaps matches TRBD1 (6 bases). The CDR3, as DNA: TGTGCCAGCAGTTTTTCAGGGGTAGCCAAAAACATTCAGTACTTC. Its translation: CASSFSGVAKNIQYF.